Listed below are T cell receptor beta chains from one sample, sequenced in a study of preoperative IRX-2 immunotherapy in early breast cancer. Clones were read by immunoSEQ multiplex PCR, and TCRdb kept only the in-frame ones, dropping some. The sample holds 30,000 or so clones; 90% are singletons and the top ten take roughly 10%. This sample was taken from a patient treated with IRX-2 immunotherapy. The receptors originated from a human donor with breast cancer. CDR3s include the opening cysteine and the closing phenylalanine or tryptophan. A D gene is named only where the DNA matches it firmly. Expanded clones are given a class, and other clones once, few, many or no size at all.

>NA|NA|TRBV19|TRBJ2-2
TGTGCCAGTAGTATGATGTCCTCAGATACCGGGGAGCTGTTTTTT
CASSMMSSDTGELFF
>TRBD2|NA|TRBV30|TRBJ2-3
TGTGCCTGGAAGTGGGGGGGGGATACGCAGTATTTT
CAWKWGGDTQYF
>TRBD1|NA|TRBV9|TRBJ2-5
TGTGCCAGCAGCCCCCGGGACAGGGAGGTCCAAGAGACCCAGTACTTC
CASSPRDREVQETQYF
>TRBD1|NA|TRBV2|TRBJ2-7
TGTGCCAGCGGACAGGGCCCCTACGAGCAGTACTTC
CASGQGPYEQYF
>NA|NA|TRBV20-1|TRBJ1-4
TGCAGTGCTGCGTCAAGGGAAAAACTGTTTTTT
CSAASREKLFF
>NA|NA|TRBV5-6|TRBJ1-6
TGTGCCAGCAGCTTACAGAATTCACCCCTCCACTTT
CASSLQNSPLHF
>TRBD2|NA|TRBV19|TRBJ2-5
TGTGCCAGTAGTCCGGGACTAGCGGGGGGGACCCAGTACTTC
CASSPGLAGGTQYF
>NA|NA|TRBV28|TRBJ2-7
TGTGCCAGCAGTCCAGGGGAGAGCGGTCACTACGAGCAGTACTTC
CASSPGESGHYEQYF
>TRBD1|NA|TRBV19|TRBJ2-2
TGTGCCAGTAGTATGGAAGGTTCGGGACAGGGGAACACCGGGGAGCTGTTTTTT
CASSMEGSGQGNTGELFF
>TRBD2|NA|TRBV27|TRBJ2-3
TGTGCCAGCACCAGGACTAGCGGGAGGTACACAGATACGCAGTATTTT
CASTRTSGRYTDTQYF
>NA|NA|TRBV29-1|TRBJ2-5
TGCAGCGTTGAGACTCCCCAAGTCCTAACCCAGTACTTC
CSVETPQVLTQYF
>NA|NA|TRBV5-4|TRBJ2-3
TGTGCCAGCAGCCTCCGGACACTGAGCACAGATACGCAGTATTTT
CASSLRTLSTDTQYF
>NA|NA|TRBV10-1|TRBJ2-5
TGCGCCAGCAGTCAAGGCACAGGGCCTCAAGAGACCCAGTACTTC
CASSQGTGPQETQYF
>NA|NA|TRBV7-6|TRBJ2-1
TGTGCCAGCAGCGGAGACAGGCGGGATGAGCAGTTCTTC
CASSGDRRDEQFF
>TRBD1|NA|TRBV5-1|TRBJ2-7
TGCGCCAGCAGCTTGGATGGGACAGGGTCGATCGAGCAGTACTTC
CASSLDGTGSIEQYF
>TRBD1|NA|TRBV5-1|TRBJ1-3
TGCGCCAGCAGCTTGGGACAGGGTGGAAACACCATATATTTT
CASSLGQGGNTIYF
>TRBD2|NA|TRBV10-1|TRBJ2-1
TGCGCCAGCAGTGAAGTGACTAGCGGAGAAAATGAGCAGTTCTTC
CASSEVTSGENEQFF
>NA|NA|TRBV6-1|TRBJ2-2
TGTGCCAGCAGCGGGGAGCTGTTTTTT
CASSGELFF
>NA|NA|TRBV18|TRBJ1-6
TGTGCCAGCTCAGAGACAGGTTCCTTCTCCTATAATTCACCCCTCCACTTT
CASSETGSFSYNSPLHF
>NA|once|TRBV30|TRBJ2-7
TGTGCCTGGAGTGTACTGGGGAGTCGGTACGAGCAGTACTTC
CAWSVLGSRYEQYF
>TRBD1|NA|TRBV9|TRBJ2-6
TGTGCCAGCAGCATCATGGGACAGTCTGGGGCCAACGTCCTGACTTTC
CASSIMGQSGANVLTF
>NA|NA|TRBV7-9|TRBJ1-5
TGTGCCAGCAGCTTAGGGGAGGTTGGTCAGCCCCAGCATTTT
CASSLGEVGQPQHF
>NA|NA|TRBV19|TRBJ1-4
TGTGCCAGTAGTACCACTGCTATTAATGAAAAACTGTTTTTT
CASSTTAINEKLFF
>NA|NA|TRBV25-1|TRBJ2-5
TGTGCCAGCAGTGAAAGGTTCGGAGAGACCCAGTACTTC
CASSERFGETQYF
>TRBD1|NA|TRBV19|TRBJ2-7
TGTGCCAGTAGTACCGAGACAGGGACGTACGAGCAGTACTTC
CASSTETGTYEQYF
>NA|NA|TRBV6-5|TRBJ1-2
TGTGCCAGCAGTTCCTCGGGGGGGGCGACCTATGGCTACACCTTC
CASSSSGGATYGYTF
>TRBD1|NA|TRBV6-1|TRBJ1-4
TGTGCCAGCAGGGGAACTGGACAGGTTGAAAAACTGTTTTTT
CASRGTGQVEKLFF
>TRBD2|NA|TRBV7-2|TRBJ2-1
TGTGCCAGCAGCTTAGTCTCACTAGCGGGAGGGTACAATGAGCAGTTCTTC
CASSLVSLAGGYNEQFF
>NA|NA|TRBV15|TRBJ1-4
TGTGCCACCAGAGGGGCTGCAACTAATGAAAAACTGTTTTTT
CATRGAATNEKLFF
>TRBD2|NA|TRBV4-1|TRBJ2-4
TGCGCCAGCAGCCGAATAGGGACTAGCGGTCGGGTCAAAAACATTCAGTACTTC
CASSRIGTSGRVKNIQYF
>NA|few|TRBV2|TRBJ2-1
TGTGCCAGCACCTCGGGGCCGTACAATGAGCAGTTCTTC
CASTSGPYNEQFF
>TRBD1|NA|TRBV5-1|TRBJ2-1
TGCGCCAGCAGCTTATCAGGGGGCGCAGGGAATGAGCAGTTCTTC
CASSLSGGAGNEQFF
>NA|few|TRBV30|TRBJ1-6
TGTGCCTGGAGTAATGGAATGAATTCACCCCTCCACTTT
CAWSNGMNSPLHF
>TRBD1|NA|TRBV2|TRBJ1-2
TGTGCCAGCAGTTCACACAAACAGGGGGCTAACTATGGCTACACCTTC
CASSSHKQGANYGYTF
>TRBD1|few|TRBV27|TRBJ1-2
TGTGCCAGCAGTGCTGGACAGGGGGGCTATGGCTACACCTTC
CASSAGQGGYGYTF
>NA|few|TRBV19|TRBJ1-1
TGTGCCAGTAGTATAGGTCGGGGGTTCGACACTGAAGCTTTCTTT
CASSIGRGFDTEAFF
>NA|NA|TRBV27|TRBJ2-7
TGTGCCAGCAGTACGGGGCCGAGCAGGGTCCAGTACTTC
CASSTGPSRVQYF
>NA|NA|TRBV11-2|TRBJ1-5
TGTGCCAGCAGCCTTAATAGCAATCAGCCCCAGCATTTT
CASSLNSNQPQHF
>NA|NA|TRBV19|TRBJ2-5
TGTGCCAGTAACTCCCCGGGGTCGGAGACCCAGTACTTC
CASNSPGSETQYF
>NA|NA|TRBV7-9|TRBJ2-7
TGTGCCAGCAGCGTACAGGGCAGCGAGCAGTACTTC
CASSVQGSEQYF
>NA|NA|TRBV27|TRBJ1-5
TGTGCCAGCAGTCTTAGCAGCGGGGACGCGGGACAGCCCCAGCATTTT
CASSLSSGDAGQPQHF
>NA|NA|TRBV12-5|TRBJ1-1
TGTGCTAGTGGTTTGGTAATGGGGGTGATCCCTGAAGCTTTCTTT
CASGLVMGVIPEAFF
>TRBD1|NA|TRBV7-9|TRBJ1-4
TGTGCCAGCAGCCGGACAGGGGCTGGGGCTAATGAAAAACTGTTTTTT
CASSRTGAGANEKLFF
>NA|NA|TRBV9|TRBJ2-2
TGTGCCAGCAGCCTAGAACTAGCCCGCACCGGGGAGCTGTTTTTT
CASSLELARTGELFF
>TRBD2|NA|TRBV15|TRBJ2-7
TGTGCCACCAGCAGAGCCGTGGGGGGGTACGAGCAGTACTTC
CATSRAVGGYEQYF
>NA|NA|TRBV7-2|TRBJ2-1
TGTGCCAGCAGCTTAGGGTGGGGCTCCTACAATGAGCAGTTCTTC
CASSLGWGSYNEQFF